The 2 T cell receptor beta chains in this list originate from one sample, sequenced in a study of blood T cell repertoires in COVID-19. The method was immunoSEQ multiplex PCR; TCRdb's version includes in-frame clones alone and lacks a portion of them. The data hold fewer than 120,000 clones, with 75% to 80% observed a single time. Sequencing was done on a sample of peripheral blood. These receptors all stem from a woman aged 80 or older with active or convalescent COVID-19.

The chain is built from TRBV7-8 and TRBJ1-6; D not certain. V lost 3 bases and J lost 0, with 15 bases in between. Germline values: CDR1 SGHVS, CDR2 FQNEAQ. CDR3 length equals 18 residues. The CDR3 reads CASSLRDAGSSYNSPLHF. Here the CDR3 DNA reads TGTGCCAGCAGCTTGCGCGATGCCGGGAGCTCCTATAATTCACCCCTCCACTTT. Full variable domain (outside the CDR3, taken from reference TRBV7-8 and TRBJ1-6): GAGVSQSPRYKVAKRGQDVALRCDPISGHVSLFWYQQALGQGPEFLTYFQNEAQLDKSGLPSDRFFAERPEGSVSTLKIQRTQQEDSAVYLCASSLRDAGSSYNSPLHFGNGTRLTVT.

In this sample, this clone turned up once. The V call is TRBV18, the J call TRBJ1-2, with 9 nucleotides matching TRBD1. Germline trimming cut 5 bases from V and 4 bases from J; bases unmatched to any gene: 11. Germline lookup yields CDR1 KGHSH and CDR2 LQKENI. The CDR3 sequence is 16 residues long. This CDR3 is CASSAGQGNGIYGYTF. In DNA, the CDR3 is TGTGCCAGCTCAGCTGGACAGGGGAACGGTATCTATGGCTACACCTTC.